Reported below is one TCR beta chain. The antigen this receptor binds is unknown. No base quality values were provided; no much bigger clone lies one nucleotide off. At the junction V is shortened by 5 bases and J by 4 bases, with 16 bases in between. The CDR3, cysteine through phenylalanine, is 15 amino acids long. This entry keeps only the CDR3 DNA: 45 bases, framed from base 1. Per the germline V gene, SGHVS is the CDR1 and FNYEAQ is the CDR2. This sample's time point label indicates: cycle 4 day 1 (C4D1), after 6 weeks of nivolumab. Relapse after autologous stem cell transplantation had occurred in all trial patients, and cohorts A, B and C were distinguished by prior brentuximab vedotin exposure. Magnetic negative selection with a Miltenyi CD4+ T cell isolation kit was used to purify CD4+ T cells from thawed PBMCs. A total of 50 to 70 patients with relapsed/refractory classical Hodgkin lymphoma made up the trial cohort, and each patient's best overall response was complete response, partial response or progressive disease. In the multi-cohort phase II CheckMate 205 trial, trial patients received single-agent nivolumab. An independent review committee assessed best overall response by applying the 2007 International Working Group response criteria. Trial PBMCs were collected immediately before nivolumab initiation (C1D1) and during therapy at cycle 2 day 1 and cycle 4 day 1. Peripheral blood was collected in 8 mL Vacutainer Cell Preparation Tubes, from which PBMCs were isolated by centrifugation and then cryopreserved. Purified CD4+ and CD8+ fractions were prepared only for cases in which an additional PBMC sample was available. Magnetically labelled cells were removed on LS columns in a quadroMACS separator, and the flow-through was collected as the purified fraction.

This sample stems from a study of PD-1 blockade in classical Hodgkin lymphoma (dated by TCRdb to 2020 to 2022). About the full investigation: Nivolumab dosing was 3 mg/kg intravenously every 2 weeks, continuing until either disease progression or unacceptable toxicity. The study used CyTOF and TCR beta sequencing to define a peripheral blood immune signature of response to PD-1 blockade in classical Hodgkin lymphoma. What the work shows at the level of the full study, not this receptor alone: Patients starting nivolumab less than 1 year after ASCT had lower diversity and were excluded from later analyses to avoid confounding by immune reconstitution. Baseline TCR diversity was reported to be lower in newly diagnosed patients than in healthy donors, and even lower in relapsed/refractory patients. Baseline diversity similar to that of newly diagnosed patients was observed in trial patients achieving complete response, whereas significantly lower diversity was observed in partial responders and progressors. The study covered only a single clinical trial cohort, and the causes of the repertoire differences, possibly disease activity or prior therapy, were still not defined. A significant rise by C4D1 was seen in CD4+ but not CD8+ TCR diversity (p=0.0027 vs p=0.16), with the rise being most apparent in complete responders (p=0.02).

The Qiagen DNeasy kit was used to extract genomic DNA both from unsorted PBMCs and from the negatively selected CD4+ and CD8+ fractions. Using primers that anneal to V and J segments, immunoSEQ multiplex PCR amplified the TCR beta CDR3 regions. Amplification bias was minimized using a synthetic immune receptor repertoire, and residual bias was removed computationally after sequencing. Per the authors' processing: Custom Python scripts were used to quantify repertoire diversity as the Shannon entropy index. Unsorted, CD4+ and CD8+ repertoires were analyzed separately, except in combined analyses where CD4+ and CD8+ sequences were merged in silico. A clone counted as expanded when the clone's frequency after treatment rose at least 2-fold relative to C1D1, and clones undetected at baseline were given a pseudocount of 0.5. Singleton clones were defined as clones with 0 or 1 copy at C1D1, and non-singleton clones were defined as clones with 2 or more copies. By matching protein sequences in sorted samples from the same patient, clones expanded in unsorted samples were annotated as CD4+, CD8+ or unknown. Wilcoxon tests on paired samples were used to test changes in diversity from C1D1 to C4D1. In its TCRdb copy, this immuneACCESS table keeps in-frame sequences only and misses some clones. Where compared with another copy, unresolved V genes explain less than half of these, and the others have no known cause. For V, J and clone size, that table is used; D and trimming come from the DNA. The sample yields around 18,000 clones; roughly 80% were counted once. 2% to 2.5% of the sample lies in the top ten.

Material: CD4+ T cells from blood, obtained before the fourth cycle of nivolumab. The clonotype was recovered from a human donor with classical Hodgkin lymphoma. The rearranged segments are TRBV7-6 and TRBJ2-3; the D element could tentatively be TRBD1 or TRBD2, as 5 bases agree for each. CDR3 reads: CASSRDPHRPDTQYF. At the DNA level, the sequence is TGTGCCAGCAGCCGGGACCCCCATAGGCCAGATACGCAGTATTTT.